A single sample is the source of the 14 T cell receptor beta chains below, sequenced in a study of graft-versus-host responses after intestinal transplantation. TCRdb keeps only in-frame clones here, not all; method: immunoSEQ multiplex PCR. The repertoire holds around 96,000 clones, with roughly nine tenths as singletons. Their antigens remain unidentified. Sequenced here: unstimulated CD4+ T cells sorted from spleen or lymph node cells, sampled before intestinal transplant. These receptors were obtained from a human donor who received an intestinal transplant.

The V gene is TRBV28, the J gene TRBJ1-6; D remains ambiguous. Germline assignment: CDR1 MDHEN and CDR2 SYDVKM. The CDR3 covers 12 residues. V was clipped by 3 bases and J by 7 bases, with 4 bases between them. The CDR3 DNA follows: TGTGCCAGCAGTTTCAGGAATTCACCCCTCCACTTT. This sequence encodes CASSFRNSPLHF.

V is TRBV2 and J is TRBJ1-5; D not resolved. Germline V gives CDR1 SNHLY, CDR2 FYNNEI. Trimming removed 3 bases at V and 4 bases at J, with 10 bases between. This CDR3 has 14 residues. The CDR3, as DNA: TGTGCCAGCAGTGATAGGGAGAAGAATCAGCCCCAGCATTTT. Its protein is CASSDREKNQPQHF.

The V call is TRBV9, the J call TRBJ1-6; D is uncertain. V was trimmed by 3 bases and J by 7 bases, leaving 14 bases between them. The CDR3 is made up of 15 amino acids. The germline V gene has CDR1 SGDLS and CDR2 YYNGEE. The CDR3 region is CASSGGLQVNSPLHF. The CDR3 nucleotides read TGTGCCAGCAGCGGAGGGCTCCAGGTCAATTCACCCCTCCACTTT.

The rearrangement links TRBV6-1 to TRBJ1-2; D is unresolved. The CDR3 spans 12 residues. V was shortened by 5 bases and J by 8 bases, with 12 bases between the two germline ends. Germline V lookup: CDR1 MNHNS, CDR2 SASEGT. CDR3 DNA sequence: TGTGCCAGCAGTCCCACCATTGGCGGCTACACCTTC. It yields the protein CASSPTIGGYTF.

In its sample, this clone was seen a few times. The chain employs TRBV10-1 and TRBJ2-7; 7 bases align to TRBD2. The germline gives CDR1 WNHNN, CDR2 SYGVQD (reference sequence). Trimming took 4 bases from V and 2 from J; bases not matched to a gene: 2. CDR3 length: 13 residues. The CDR3 region is CASSGGSPYEQYF. As DNA, the CDR3 is TGCGCCAGCAGTGGCGGGAGTCCCTACGAGCAGTACTTC.

V is TRBV28 and J is TRBJ1-5; a weak D match, TRBD1 (6 bases). Trimming removed 4 bases at V and 7 bases at J, with 17 bases between. CDR1 MDHEN and CDR2 SYDVKM come from the germline V gene. CDR3 length: 15 amino acids. Written as DNA, the CDR3 is TGTGCCAGCAGTTCCGGACAGTCCTCGCGACAGCCCCAGCATTTT. Encoded protein: CASSSGQSSRQPQHF.

This chain uses TRBV25-1 with TRBJ1-2; tentatively, D is TRBD1 (5 bases). Trimming stripped 4 bases from V and 5 bases from J, with 5 bases between. The CDR3 sequence is 11 residues long. Germline CDR1 and CDR2: MGHDK and SYGVNS. In DNA, the CDR3 is TGTGCCAGCAGTGCAGGGTATGGCTACACCTTC. It encodes CASSAGYGYTF.

The chain recombines TRBV5-1 with TRBJ1-2, with D possibly matching TRBD1 (5 bases). The CDR3 runs to 15 residues. V was shortened by 5 bases and J by 0 bases, with 14 bases between the two germline ends. The germline V gene has CDR1 SGHRS and CDR2 YFSETQ. CDR3 loop: CASSFSRGANYGYTF. The CDR3, as DNA: TGCGCCAGCAGTTTCAGCCGGGGGGCTAACTATGGCTACACCTTC.

The rearrangement links TRBV5-1 to TRBJ2-5; 7 bases line up with TRBD2. Germline CDR1 is SGHRS and CDR2 is YFSETQ. V dropped 1 base and J dropped 7; count of bases not matched to a gene: 4. The CDR3 spans 13 residues. The CDR3 protein is CASSLSWGGTQYF. In nucleotides, the CDR3 is TGCGCCAGCAGCTTGTCATGGGGGGGGACCCAGTACTTC.

The chain employs TRBV18 and TRBJ2-3; D remains unclear. Germline values: CDR1 KGHSH, CDR2 LQKENI. This CDR3 contains 14 residues. The V gene lost 3 bases and the J gene lost 0 bases, with 7 bases spanning the gap. The CDR3 spells CASSPSRSTDTQYF. CDR3 nucleotide sequence: TGTGCCAGCTCACCGAGCAGGAGCACAGATACGCAGTATTTT.

V gene TRBV19 combines with J gene TRBJ2-5; 13 bases align to TRBD2. The end of the DNA fits TRBJ2-7 better, so the J call may be wrong. Germline V gene lookup returns CDR1 LNHDA and CDR2 SQIVND (reference sequence). The CDR3 spans 16 residues. CDR3 protein: CASRALGTSGDYEQYF. The CDR3 nucleotides read TGTGCCAGTAGAGCGCTAGGGACTAGCGGGGACTACGAGCAGTACTTC.

The V gene is TRBV5-1, the J gene TRBJ2-5; 8 nucleotides match TRBD2. CDR1 SGHRS and CDR2 YFSETQ come from the germline V gene. The CDR3 is made up of 14 amino acids. The J segment lost 4 bases and the V segment lost 0 bases, leaving 2 bases of the junction unmatched. In DNA form, the CDR3 reads TGCGCCAGCAGCTTGGTAGCGGGAAGAGAGACCCAGTACTTC. Protein sequence: CASSLVAGRETQYF. Full variable domain (rest looked up from reference TRBV5-1 and TRBJ2-5): KAGVTQTPRYLIKTRGQQVTLSCSPISGHRSVSWYQQTPGQGLQFLFEYFSETQRNKGNFPGRFSGRQFSNSRSEMNVSTLELGDSALYLCASSLVAGRETQYFGPGTRLLVL.

This clone showed up just a few times. The gene calls are TRBV5-6 and TRBJ2-2; D may be TRBD1 (6 bases). V was trimmed by 0 bases and J by 5 bases, leaving 14 bases between them. Germline CDR1 reads SGHDT; CDR2 reads YYEEEE. The CDR3 spans 16 residues. The CDR3 sequence is CASSLEGEISTGELFF. The DNA of the CDR3 is TGTGCCAGCAGCTTGGAGGGGGAGATAAGTACCGGGGAGCTGTTTTTT.

This clone was counted between two and nine times. The V and J genes are TRBV2 and TRBJ1-6, with a possible D match to TRBD1 (5 bases). V lost 5 bases to trimming and J lost 11 bases, with 10 bases between them. The CDR3 runs to 12 residues. CDR1 is SNHLY, CDR2 FYNNEI, per germline. The CDR3 is CASSPTVAPLHF. Written as DNA, the CDR3 is TGTGCCAGCAGTCCGACAGTCGCACCCCTCCACTTT.